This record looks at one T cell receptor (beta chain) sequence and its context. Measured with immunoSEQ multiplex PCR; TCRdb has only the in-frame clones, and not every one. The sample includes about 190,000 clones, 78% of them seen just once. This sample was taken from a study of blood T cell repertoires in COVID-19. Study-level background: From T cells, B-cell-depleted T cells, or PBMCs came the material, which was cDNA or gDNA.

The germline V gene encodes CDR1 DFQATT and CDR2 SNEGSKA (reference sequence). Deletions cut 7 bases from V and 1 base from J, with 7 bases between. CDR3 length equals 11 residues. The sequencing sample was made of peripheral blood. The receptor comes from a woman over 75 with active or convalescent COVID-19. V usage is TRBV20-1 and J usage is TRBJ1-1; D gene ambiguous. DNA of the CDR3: TGCAGTGGACTCAGGAACACTGAAGCTTTCTTT. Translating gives CSGLRNTEAFF.